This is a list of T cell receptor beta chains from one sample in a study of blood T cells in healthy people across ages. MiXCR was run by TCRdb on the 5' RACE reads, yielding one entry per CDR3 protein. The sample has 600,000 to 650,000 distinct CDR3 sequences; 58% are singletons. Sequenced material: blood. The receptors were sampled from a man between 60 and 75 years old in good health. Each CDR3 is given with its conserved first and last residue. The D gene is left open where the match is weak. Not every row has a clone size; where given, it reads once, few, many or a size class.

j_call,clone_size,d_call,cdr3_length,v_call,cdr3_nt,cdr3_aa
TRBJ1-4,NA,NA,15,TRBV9,TGTGCCAGCAGCGTAGAGGGGACTGGAGAAGAAAAACTGTTTTTT,CASSVEGTGEEKLFF
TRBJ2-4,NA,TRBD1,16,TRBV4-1,TGCGCCAGCAGCCGGACAGGGCAAATGGCCAAAAACATTCAGTACTTC,CASSRTGQMAKNIQYF
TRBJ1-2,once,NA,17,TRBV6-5,TGTGCCAGCAGTTCCACAGTGGGCAATCCCTCCTATGGGCGCTACACCTTC,CASSSTVGNPSYGRYTF
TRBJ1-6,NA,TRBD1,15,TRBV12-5,TGTGCTAGTGGCGATCCGGGACAGGGAAATTCACCCCTCCACTTT,CASGDPGQGNSPLHF
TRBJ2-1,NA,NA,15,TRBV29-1,TGCAGCGTTGGACGAGCGCCTAGCTCCTACAATGAGCGGTTCTTC,CSVGRAPSSYNERFF
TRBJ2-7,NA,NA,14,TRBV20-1,TGCAGTGTTCCAGACAACAGGGCCTCCTACGAGCAGTACTTC,CSVPDNRASYEQYF
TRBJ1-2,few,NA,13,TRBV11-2,TGTGCCAGCAGCTTAGAACGGACCTATGGCTACACCTTC,CASSLERTYGYTF
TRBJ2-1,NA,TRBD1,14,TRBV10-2,TGCGCCAGCAGATCGGGACAGGGGTTGAATGAGCAGTTCTTC,CASRSGQGLNEQFF
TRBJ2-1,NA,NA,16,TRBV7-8,TGTGCCAGCAGCTTAGTGTCGGCCCTCGGGGTCAATGAGCAGTTCTTC,CASSLVSALGVNEQFF
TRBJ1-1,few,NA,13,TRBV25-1,TGTGCCAGCAGGGACAGCAAGAACACTGAAGCTTTCTTT,CASRDSKNTEAFF
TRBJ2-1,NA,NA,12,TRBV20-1,TGCAGTGCTAGGGGCCTCAGGGATGAGCAGTTCTTC,CSARGLRDEQFF
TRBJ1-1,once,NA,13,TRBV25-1,TGTGCCAGCAGGGAGCCTATCCGGGGTGAAGCTTTCTTT,CASREPIRGEAFF
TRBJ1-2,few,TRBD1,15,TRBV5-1,TGCGCCAGCAGCTCCACAGGGGCGGGGGACTATGGCTACACCTTC,CASSSTGAGDYGYTF
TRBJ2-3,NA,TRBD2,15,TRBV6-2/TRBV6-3,TGTGCCAGCAGTTCTAGCGGGGGGTACCCCGATACGCAGTATTTT,CASSSSGGYPDTQYF
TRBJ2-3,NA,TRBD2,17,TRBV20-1,TGCAGTGCTAGAGATCCCAGCGGGGCAGTCAGCACAGATACGCAGTATTTT,CSARDPSGAVSTDTQYF
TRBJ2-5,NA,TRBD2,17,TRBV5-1,TGCGCCAGCAGCCCCTCGCCGACTAGCGGGGGCTACGAGACCCAGTACTTC,CASSPSPTSGGYETQYF
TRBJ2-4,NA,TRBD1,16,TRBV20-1,TGCAGTGCTGGTGACAGGGGCAATTTCGCCAAAAACATTCAGTACTTC,CSAGDRGNFAKNIQYF
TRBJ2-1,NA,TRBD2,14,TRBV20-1,TGCAGTGCTACCTTGGGGGGGGCCTACAATGAGCAGTTCTTC,CSATLGGAYNEQFF
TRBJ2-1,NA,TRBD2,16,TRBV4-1,TGCGCCAGCAGCCAAGATCGGCGGGGGACCTACAATGAGCAGTTCTTC,CASSQDRRGTYNEQFF
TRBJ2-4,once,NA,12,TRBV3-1,TGTGCCAGCAGCCAAGGTTCCCGCCAGCAGTACTTC,CASSQGSRQQYF